Presented here are 25 T cell receptor beta chains from one specimen sequenced in a study of STAT5B mutations in CD4+ large granular lymphocyte leukemia. Data came from immunoSEQ multiplex PCR; TCRdb stores just in-frame clones and leaves some out. The sample contains 45,000 to 55,000 clones, 70% of which appear only once. Sequencing input: CD4+ T cells from blood buffy coats. Every receptor here comes from a human donor in good health.

The V call is TRBV7-2, the J call TRBJ2-3; D is undetermined. This CDR3 is built from 11 residues. V was cut by 3 bases and J by 5 bases, with 3 bases left in between. Looked up from germline, CDR1 is SGHTA and CDR2 is FQGNSA. CDR3 nucleotide sequence: TGTGCCAGCAGCTTTCAAGATACGCAGTATTTT. It specifies CASSFQDTQYF.

The chain employs TRBV28 and TRBJ2-3, with 12 bases lining up with TRBD2. Trimming at V came to 5 bases and at J to 6 bases, leaving 6 bases not matched to a gene. Germline CDR1 is MDHEN and CDR2 is SYDVKM. The CDR3 extends over 15 amino acids. The chain's CDR3 is CASSPSGGAGDTQYF. DNA of the CDR3: TGTGCCAGCAGTCCTAGCGGGGGGGCCGGGGATACGCAGTATTTT.

The chain couples TRBV5-8 to TRBJ1-3; D unresolved. Trimming shortened V by 0 bases and J by 1 base, and 8 bases separated the two germline ends. The CDR3 sequence is 15 residues long. CDR1 and CDR2 (germline): SGHTS, YDEGEE. Here the CDR3 DNA reads TGTGCCAGCAGCTTGGCCGGAGGGTCTGGAAACACCATATATTTT. This codes for CASSLAGGSGNTIYF.

J is TRBJ1-1 and V is TRBV5-1; D is possibly TRBD1 (6 bases). Germline V gene data show CDR1 as SGHRS and CDR2 as YFSETQ. The CDR3 has 13 amino acids. Trimming took off 4 bases at V and 2 bases at J, with 9 bases between the two ends. The CDR3 loop is CASSKQGNTEAFF. For the CDR3, the DNA is TGCGCCAGCAGCAAACAGGGTAACACTGAAGCTTTCTTT.

The chain couples TRBV18 to TRBJ2-1, with 7 bases that match TRBD2. The J segment lost 4 bases and the V segment lost 2 bases, leaving 8 bases of the junction unmatched. The V gene's germline CDR1 is KGHSH and CDR2 LQKENI. The CDR3 has 16 residues. In nucleotides, the CDR3 is TGTGCCAGCTCACCAGCTCAGCGGGGCGGGTACAATGAGCAGTTCTTC. This encodes CASSPAQRGGYNEQFF.

The chain carries TRBV6-5 and TRBJ1-1, with a possible D match to TRBD1 (6 bases). The CDR3 runs to 15 residues. V was cut by 5 bases and J by 0 bases, with 13 bases left in between. The germline CDR1 and CDR2 sequences are MNHEY and SVGAGI. The CDR3 DNA reads TGTGCCAGCAGTCCGGGACAAGGGGTGAACACTGAAGCTTTCTTT. Its protein is CASSPGQGVNTEAFF.

V and J are TRBV18 and TRBJ2-4; 7 positions agree with TRBD2. This CDR3 comprises 17 residues. With 6 bases clipped from V and 0 bases from J, the junction kept 11 bases outside the gene matches. Germline V CDR1 and CDR2: KGHSH, LQKENI. The CDR3 nucleotides read TGTGCCAGCTCCCTAACGTCTAGCGGACTAGCCAAAAACATTCAGTACTTC. Encoded protein: CASSLTSSGLAKNIQYF.

The chain couples TRBV28 to TRBJ2-7; TRBD2 agrees at 8 bases. Germline V gene data show CDR1 as MDHEN and CDR2 as SYDVKM. This CDR3 has 15 amino acids. After removal of 7 bases from V and 3 bases from J, the junction contained 11 bases not matched to a gene. The CDR3 reads CASTPSSSGIYEQYV. The CDR3 coding sequence is TGTGCCAGCACGCCGAGTAGTAGCGGGATCTACGAGCAGTACGTC.

The chain couples TRBV18 to TRBJ2-5; D ambiguous. The CDR3 loop spans 13 amino acids. Per the germline V gene, CDR1 is KGHSH and CDR2 is LQKENI. The V gene lost 4 bases and the J gene lost 5 bases, with 11 bases spanning the gap. The CDR3 coding sequence is TGTGCCAGCTCACTGGCCTACTTGGAGACCCAGTACTTC. Protein product: CASSLAYLETQYF.

The CDR3 here is CASSTADTGELFF. CDR3 DNA: TGTGCCAGTAGTACGGCGGACACCGGGGAGCTGTTTTTT. The V call is TRBV19, the J call TRBJ2-2; D is undetermined. Trimming took 4 bases from V and 3 from J, leaving 6 bases between them. The length of the CDR3 is 13 residues. CDR1 and CDR2 (germline): LNHDA, SQIVND (reference sequence).

Remarks on this clone: Other DNA variants within this sample encode the same CDR3. The J gene is TRBJ2-7, the V gene TRBV18; the match to TRBD1 covers 9 bases. After removal of 3 bases from V and 2 bases from J, the junction contained 5 bases not matched to a gene. The germline V gene encodes CDR1 KGHSH and CDR2 LQKENI. The CDR3 length is 15 residues. In DNA, the CDR3 is TGTGCCAGCTCACCTGGGACAGGGAGCCCCTACGAGCAGTACTTC. It codes for CASSPGTGSPYEQYF. Based on the CDR3 plus reference TRBV18 and TRBJ2-7, the full variable domain is NAGVMQNPRHLVRRRGQEARLRCSPMKGHSHVYWYRQLPEEGLKFMVYLQKENIIDESGMPKERFSAEFPKEGPSILRIQQVVRGDSAAYFCASSPGTGSPYEQYFGPGTRLTVT.

This clone was observed once. V usage is TRBV5-4 and J usage is TRBJ2-5; D may be TRBD1 (6 bases). Trimming stripped 4 bases from V and 5 bases from J, with 18 bases between. This CDR3 region has 15 residues. Germline V gene sequence: CDR1 SGHNT, CDR2 YYREEE (reference sequence). The CDR3 protein is CASSRDRSTGETQYF. DNA of the CDR3: TGTGCCAGCAGCCGCGACAGGTCTACGGGGGAGACCCAGTACTTC. The full variable domain, completed using reference TRBV5-4 and TRBJ2-5, is ETGVTQSPTHLIKTRGQQVTLRCSSQSGHNTVSWYQQALGQGPQFIFQYYREEENGRGNFPPRFSGLQFPNYSSELNVNALELDDSALYLCASSRDRSTGETQYFGPGTRLLVL.

This clone was observed a few times. The chain uses TRBV7-9 and TRBJ1-1; D is ambiguous. Trimming took 2 bases from V and 3 from J, leaving 10 bases between them. Germline V gives CDR1 SEHNR, CDR2 FQNEAQ (reference sequence). The CDR3 has 14 amino acids. The CDR3: CASSLLASDTEAFF. DNA of the CDR3: TGTGCCAGCAGCTTACTCGCGAGTGACACTGAAGCTTTCTTT.

The rearrangement links TRBV7-8 to TRBJ1-1, with D possibly being TRBD1 (5 bases). CDR3 length equals 13 residues. In germline, CDR1 is SGHVS, CDR2 FQNEAQ. V was cut by 3 bases and J by 8 bases, with 13 bases left in between. DNA for the CDR3: TGTGCCAGCAGCTTTGCGGGGGAAAGGGAAGCTTTCTTT. Translation gives CASSFAGEREAFF.

The rearrangement links TRBV7-9 to TRBJ1-6, with TRBD1 matching over 7 bases. The junction had 11 bases not matched to a gene; V was cut back by 4 bases and J by 2 bases. The CDR3 loop spans 18 amino acids. Germline lookup yields CDR1 SEHNR and CDR2 FQNEAQ (reference sequence). The CDR3 DNA reads TGTGCCAGCAGCTCAGACATGACCGGGACAGCCTATAATTCACCCCTCCACTTT. It encodes CASSSDMTGTAYNSPLHF.

The J gene is TRBJ1-6, the V gene TRBV7-9; possible D gene TRBD1, 5 bases. The germline V and J ends were trimmed by 6 bases and 7 bases, with 10 bases remaining between them. CDR3 length equals 13 residues. Germline-derived CDR1 and CDR2 are SEHNR and FQNEAQ (reference sequence). CDR3 bases: TGTGCCAGCAGTTTTAAGGGGAATTCACCCCTCCACTTT. Amino acids: CASSFKGNSPLHF.

This clone was observed once. The chain joins TRBV18 to TRBJ2-5, with a weak D call TRBD2 (6 bases). The CDR3 consists of 14 residues. The ends were cut back, 3 bases at V and 5 bases at J, with 13 bases in the middle. Per germline, CDR1 KGHSH and CDR2 LQKENI. In nucleotides, the CDR3 is TGTGCCAGCTCACCGTCCGGGGGTGAGGAGACCCAGTACTTC. Amino acid sequence: CASSPSGGEETQYF.

DNA for the CDR3: TGTGCCAGCAGCTCCGGGACAGGGGTCACCGGGGAGCTGTTTTTT. It is translated as CASSSGTGVTGELFF. This rearrangement joins TRBV5-6 to TRBJ2-2; 10 bases are a match to TRBD1. V was pared by 3 bases and J by 4 bases, with 3 bases of the junction left unmatched. CDR1 is SGHDT, CDR2 YYEEEE, per germline. The CDR3 is made up of 15 amino acids.

The chain uses TRBV9 and TRBJ2-5, with TRBD2 matching 12 bases. Germline V gene data show CDR1 as SGDLS and CDR2 as YYNGEE. V lost 0 bases, J lost 4 bases, and 7 bases stayed unmatched. The CDR3 spans 17 residues. CDR3 nucleotide sequence: TGTGCCAGCAGCGTAGCTATTCTAGCGGGGGGGCCAGAGACCCAGTACTTC. This encodes CASSVAILAGGPETQYF.

The genes are TRBV30 and TRBJ1-1; D is possibly TRBD1 (6 bases). V was pared by 4 bases and J by 6 bases, with 18 bases between. The germline gives CDR1 GTSNPN, CDR2 SVGIG (reference sequence). The CDR3 spans 14 residues. CDR3 nucleotide sequence: TGTGCCTGGACGAGGGAAGGGGGTAGGGCTGAAGCTTTCTTT. Amino acid sequence: CAWTREGGRAEAFF.

The V and J genes are TRBV7-6 and TRBJ2-5; 7 bases align to TRBD1. Germline V gene data show CDR1 as SGHVS and CDR2 as FNYEAQ. The length of the CDR3 is 16 residues. V was clipped by 5 bases and J by 0 bases; unmatched bases: 9. The CDR3 region is CASSVTGTVDQETQYF. CDR3 nucleotide sequence: TGTGCCAGCAGCGTGACCGGGACAGTTGACCAAGAGACCCAGTACTTC.

V gene TRBV6-1 combines with J gene TRBJ1-5; 7 bases align to TRBD1. Germline CDR1 MNHNS, CDR2 SASEGT. The V and J ends lost 7 bases and 6 bases, in that order; junction bases with no gene match: 12. The CDR3 has 15 residues. CDR3 DNA sequence: TGTGCCAGCATTGGTGGAGGGGGCTTCGGTCAGCCCCAGCATTTT. Protein sequence: CASIGGGGFGQPQHF.

The CDR3 nucleotides read TGTGCCAGCAGGAGACATTCGAACACCGGGGAGCTGTTTTTT. Its translation is CASRRHSNTGELFF. V usage is TRBV7-2 and J usage is TRBJ2-2; D not resolved. V was clipped by 6 bases and J by 0 bases, with 8 bases between them. Germline V gene sequence: CDR1 SGHTA, CDR2 FQGNSA. The CDR3 runs to 14 residues. Full variable domain (remainder filled in from reference TRBV7-2 and TRBJ2-2): GAGVSQSPSNKVTEKGKDVELRCDPISGHTALYWYRQSLGQGLEFLIYFQGNSAPDKSGLPSDRFSAERTGGSVSTLTIQRTQQEDSAVYLCASRRHSNTGELFFGEGSRLTVL.

Turning to this clone: Its ends do not fully match the called genes, so a read error is possible. This rearrangement joins TRBV11-2 to TRBJ2-3; 12 nucleotides align to TRBD1. Germline values: CDR1 SGHAT, CDR2 FQNNGV. The CDR3 extends over 15 amino acids. The CDR3: CASTLGTGGSDTQYF. For the CDR3, the DNA is TGTGCCAGCACCTTAGGGACAGGGGGCTCAGATACGCAGTATTTT. Complete variable domain (other parts from reference TRBV11-2 and TRBJ2-3): EAGVAQSPRYKIIEKRQSVAFWCNPISGHATLYWYQQILGQGPKLLIQFQNNGVVDDSQLPKDRFSAERLKGVDSTLKIQPAKLEDSAVYLCASTLGTGGSDTQYFGPGTRLTVL.

The CDR3: CASTPLVGSYNEQFF. The CDR3 DNA sequence: TGTGCCAGCACGCCCCTCGTGGGGTCCTACAATGAGCAGTTCTTC. This chain joins TRBV28 and TRBJ2-1, with no clear D. Germline CDR1 reads MDHEN; CDR2 reads SYDVKM. This CDR3 has 15 residues. V lost 7 bases and J 1 base, leaving 14 bases between the germline ends.